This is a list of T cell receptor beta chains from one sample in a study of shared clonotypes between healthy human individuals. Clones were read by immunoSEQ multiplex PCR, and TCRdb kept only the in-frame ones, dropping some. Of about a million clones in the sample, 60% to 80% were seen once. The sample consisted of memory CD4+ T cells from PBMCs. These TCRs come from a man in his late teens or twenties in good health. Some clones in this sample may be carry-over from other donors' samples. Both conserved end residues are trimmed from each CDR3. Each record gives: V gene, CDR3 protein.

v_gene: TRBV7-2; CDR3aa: ASSSQGGGNQPQH
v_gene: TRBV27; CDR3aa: ASSRASGNSEQY
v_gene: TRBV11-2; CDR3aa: ASSLSTSGPSEQY
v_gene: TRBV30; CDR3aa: AWGLKFNQPQH
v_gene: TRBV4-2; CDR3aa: ASSSDRDRAYEQY
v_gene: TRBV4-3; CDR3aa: ASSRTEGNYGYT
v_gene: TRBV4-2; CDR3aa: ASSLAGGSTDTQY
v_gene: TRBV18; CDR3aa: ASSTDNNQPQH
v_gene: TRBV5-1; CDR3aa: ASSLSSTDTQY
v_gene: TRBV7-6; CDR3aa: ASSLAQANDGYT
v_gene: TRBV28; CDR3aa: ASRLAGQGHYGYT
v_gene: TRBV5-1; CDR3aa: ASSLEVVIPGNTIY
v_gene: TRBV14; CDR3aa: ASSQRLAGVNEQF
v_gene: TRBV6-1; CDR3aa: ASSGVKGGSYEQY
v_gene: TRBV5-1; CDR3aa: ASTDGGPTDTQY
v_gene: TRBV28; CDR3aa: ASSLWDATHEQF
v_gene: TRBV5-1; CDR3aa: ASSLDPPLLAGVQDTQY
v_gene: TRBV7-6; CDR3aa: ASSPTSGVSNEQF
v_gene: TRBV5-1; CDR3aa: ASSMGLAEETQY
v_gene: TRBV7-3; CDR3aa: ASSLSLNTEAF
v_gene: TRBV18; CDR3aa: ASSPPPAGAWNTGELF
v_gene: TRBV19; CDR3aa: ASSIRGRRDEQF
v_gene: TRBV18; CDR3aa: ASSPVVAATYEQY
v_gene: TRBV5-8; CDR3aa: ASSFRSSGMGNEQF